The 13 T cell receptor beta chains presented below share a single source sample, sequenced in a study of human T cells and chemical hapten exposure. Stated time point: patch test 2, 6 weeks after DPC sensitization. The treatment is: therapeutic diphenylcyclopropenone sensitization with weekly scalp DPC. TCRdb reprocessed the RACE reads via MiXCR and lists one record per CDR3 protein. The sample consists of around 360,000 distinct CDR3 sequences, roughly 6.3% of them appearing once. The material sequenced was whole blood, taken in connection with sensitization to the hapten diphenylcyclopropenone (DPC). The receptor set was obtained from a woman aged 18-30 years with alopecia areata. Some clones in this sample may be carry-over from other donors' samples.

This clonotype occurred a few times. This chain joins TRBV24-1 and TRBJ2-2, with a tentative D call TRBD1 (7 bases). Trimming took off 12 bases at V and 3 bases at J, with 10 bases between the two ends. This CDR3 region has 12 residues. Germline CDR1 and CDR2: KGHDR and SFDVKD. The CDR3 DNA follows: TGTGCCGCGGGACAGCACACCGGGGAGCTGTTTTTT. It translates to CAAGQHTGELFF.

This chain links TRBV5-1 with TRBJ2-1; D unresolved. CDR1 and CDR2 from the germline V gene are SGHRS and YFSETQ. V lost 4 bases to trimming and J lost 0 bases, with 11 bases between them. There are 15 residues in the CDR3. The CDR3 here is CASSLSRSSYNEQFF. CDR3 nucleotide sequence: TGCGCCAGCAGCCTTTCCCGAAGCTCCTACAATGAGCAGTTCTTC.

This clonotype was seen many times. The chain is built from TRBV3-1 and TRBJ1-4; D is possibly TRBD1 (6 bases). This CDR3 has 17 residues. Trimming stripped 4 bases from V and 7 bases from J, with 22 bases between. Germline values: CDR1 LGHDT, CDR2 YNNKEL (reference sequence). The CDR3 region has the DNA TGTGCCAGCAGCCTAGGAACTTCGGGACACACTTTTGAAAAACTGTTTTTT. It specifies CASSLGTSGHTFEKLFF.

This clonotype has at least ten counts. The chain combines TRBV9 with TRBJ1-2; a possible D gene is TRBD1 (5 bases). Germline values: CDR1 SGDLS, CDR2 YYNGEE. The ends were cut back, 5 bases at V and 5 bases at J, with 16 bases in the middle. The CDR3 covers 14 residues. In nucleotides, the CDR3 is TGTGCCAGCAGTGATCAGGGTCTACTATATGGCTACACCTTC. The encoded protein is CASSDQGLLYGYTF. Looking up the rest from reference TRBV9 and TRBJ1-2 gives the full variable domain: DSGVTQTPKHLITATGQRVTLRCSPRSGDLSVYWYQQSLDQGLQFLIQYYNGEERAKGNILERFSAQQFPDLHSELNLSSLELGDSALYFCASSDQGLLYGYTFGSGTRLTVV.

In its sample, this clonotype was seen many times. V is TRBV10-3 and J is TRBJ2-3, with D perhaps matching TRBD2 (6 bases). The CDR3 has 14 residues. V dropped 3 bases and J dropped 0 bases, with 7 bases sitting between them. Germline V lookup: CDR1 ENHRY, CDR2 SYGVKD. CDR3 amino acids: CAISDGTSTDTQYF. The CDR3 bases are TGTGCCATCAGTGACGGGACTAGCACAGATACGCAGTATTTT.

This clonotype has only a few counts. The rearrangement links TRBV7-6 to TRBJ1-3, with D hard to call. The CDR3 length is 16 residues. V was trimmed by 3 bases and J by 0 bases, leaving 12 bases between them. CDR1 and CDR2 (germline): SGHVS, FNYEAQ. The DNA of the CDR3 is TGTGCCAGCAGCTTGTGGACGGAAAGCTCTGGAAACACCATATATTTT. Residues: CASSLWTESSGNTIYF.

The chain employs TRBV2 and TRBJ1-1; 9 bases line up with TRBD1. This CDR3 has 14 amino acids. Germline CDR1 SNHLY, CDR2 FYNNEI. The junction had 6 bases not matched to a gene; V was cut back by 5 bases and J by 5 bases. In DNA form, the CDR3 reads TGTGCCAGCAGTATTACAGGGGGCGAAACTGAAGCTTTCTTT. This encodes CASSITGGETEAFF.

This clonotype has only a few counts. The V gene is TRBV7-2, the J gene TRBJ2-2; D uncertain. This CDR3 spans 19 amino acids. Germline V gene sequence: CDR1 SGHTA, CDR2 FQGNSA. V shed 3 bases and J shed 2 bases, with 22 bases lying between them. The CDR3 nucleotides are TGTGCCAGCAGCTTTGAGTTCGCATGGGCCGAGATAAACACCGGGGAGCTGTTTTTT. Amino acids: CASSFEFAWAEINTGELFF.

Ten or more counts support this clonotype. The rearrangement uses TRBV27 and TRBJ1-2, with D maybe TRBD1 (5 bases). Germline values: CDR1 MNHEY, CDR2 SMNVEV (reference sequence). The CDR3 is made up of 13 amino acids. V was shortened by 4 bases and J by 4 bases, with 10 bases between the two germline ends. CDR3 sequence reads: CASSYDSGYGYTF. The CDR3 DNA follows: TGTGCCAGCAGTTACGACAGCGGCTATGGCTACACCTTC.

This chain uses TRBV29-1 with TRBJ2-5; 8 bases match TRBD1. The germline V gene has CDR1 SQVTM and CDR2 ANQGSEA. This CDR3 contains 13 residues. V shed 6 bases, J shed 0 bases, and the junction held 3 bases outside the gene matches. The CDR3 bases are TGCAGCGTCATGGGACAGGACCAAGAGACCCAGTACTTC. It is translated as CSVMGQDQETQYF.

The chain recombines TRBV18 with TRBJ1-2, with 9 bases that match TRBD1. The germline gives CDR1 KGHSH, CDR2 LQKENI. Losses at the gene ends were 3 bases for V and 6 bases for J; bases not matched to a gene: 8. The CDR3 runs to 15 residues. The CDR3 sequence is CASSPSRDRVDGYTF. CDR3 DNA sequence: TGTGCCAGCTCACCGTCCCGGGACAGGGTTGATGGCTACACCTTC.

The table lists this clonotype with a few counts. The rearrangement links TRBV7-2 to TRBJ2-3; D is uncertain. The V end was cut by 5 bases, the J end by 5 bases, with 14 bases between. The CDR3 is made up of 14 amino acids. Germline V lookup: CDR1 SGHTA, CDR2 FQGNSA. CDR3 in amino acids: CASSPPGLQDTQYF. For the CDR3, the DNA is TGTGCCAGCAGCCCGCCCGGGTTGCAAGATACGCAGTATTTT.

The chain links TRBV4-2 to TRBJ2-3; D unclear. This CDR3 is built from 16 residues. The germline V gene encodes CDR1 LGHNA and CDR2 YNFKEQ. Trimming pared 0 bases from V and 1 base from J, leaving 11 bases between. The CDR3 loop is CASSQELQGGTDTQYF. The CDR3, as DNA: TGTGCCAGCAGCCAAGAACTCCAAGGTGGCACAGATACGCAGTATTTT.